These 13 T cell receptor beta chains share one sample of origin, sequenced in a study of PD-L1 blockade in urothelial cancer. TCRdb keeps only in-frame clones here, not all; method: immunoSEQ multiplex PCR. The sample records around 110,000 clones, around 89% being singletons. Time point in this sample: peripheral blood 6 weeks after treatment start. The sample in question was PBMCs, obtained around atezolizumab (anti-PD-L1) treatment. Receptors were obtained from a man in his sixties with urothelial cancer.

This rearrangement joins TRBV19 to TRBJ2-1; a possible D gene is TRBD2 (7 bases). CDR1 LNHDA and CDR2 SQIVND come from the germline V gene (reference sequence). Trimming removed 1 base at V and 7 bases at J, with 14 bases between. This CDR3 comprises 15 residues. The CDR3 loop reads CASSIGGGGRNEQFF. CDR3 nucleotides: TGTGCCAGTAGTATAGGGGGGGGCGGTCGAAATGAGCAGTTCTTC.

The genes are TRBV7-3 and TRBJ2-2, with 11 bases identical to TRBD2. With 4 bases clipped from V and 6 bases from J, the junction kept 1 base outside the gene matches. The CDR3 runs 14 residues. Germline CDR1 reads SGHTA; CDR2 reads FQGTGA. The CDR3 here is CASSYSGGAGELFF. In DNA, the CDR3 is TGTGCCAGCAGCTATAGCGGGGGGGCCGGGGAGCTGTTTTTT.

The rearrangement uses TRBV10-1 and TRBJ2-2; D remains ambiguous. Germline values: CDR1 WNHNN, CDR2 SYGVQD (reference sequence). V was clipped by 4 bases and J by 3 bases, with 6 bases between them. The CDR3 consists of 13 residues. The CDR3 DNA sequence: TGCGCCAGCAGTGCATACTACACCGGGGAGCTGTTTTTT. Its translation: CASSAYYTGELFF.

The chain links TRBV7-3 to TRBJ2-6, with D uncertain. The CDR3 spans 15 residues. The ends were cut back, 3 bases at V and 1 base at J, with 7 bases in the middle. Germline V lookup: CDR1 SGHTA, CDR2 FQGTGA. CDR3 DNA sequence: TGTGCCAGCAGCTTCTTCCAGTCTGGGGCCAACGTCCTGACTTTC. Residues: CASSFFQSGANVLTF.

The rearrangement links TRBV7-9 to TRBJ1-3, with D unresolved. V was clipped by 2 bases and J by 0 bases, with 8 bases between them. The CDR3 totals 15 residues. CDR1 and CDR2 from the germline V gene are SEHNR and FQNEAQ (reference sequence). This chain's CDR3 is CASSLFSLSGNTIYF. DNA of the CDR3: TGTGCCAGCAGCTTATTCAGTCTCTCTGGAAACACCATATATTTT. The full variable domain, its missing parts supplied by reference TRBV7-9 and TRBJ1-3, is DTGVSQNPRHKITKRGQNVTFRCDPISEHNRLYWYRQTLGQGPEFLTYFQNEAQLEKSRLLSDRFSAERPKGSFSTLEIQRTEQGDSAMYLCASSLFSLSGNTIYFGEGSWLTVV.

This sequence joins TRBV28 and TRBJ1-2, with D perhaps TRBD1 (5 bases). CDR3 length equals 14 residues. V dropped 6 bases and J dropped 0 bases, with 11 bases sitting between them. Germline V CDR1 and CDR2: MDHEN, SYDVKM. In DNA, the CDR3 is TGTGCCAGCAGCCTGACAGCCCCTAACTATGGCTACACCTTC. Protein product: CASSLTAPNYGYTF.

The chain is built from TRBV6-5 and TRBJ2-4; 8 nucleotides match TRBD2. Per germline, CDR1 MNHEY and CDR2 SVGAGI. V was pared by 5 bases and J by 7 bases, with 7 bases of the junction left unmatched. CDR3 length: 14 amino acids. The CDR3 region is CASSTGLGENIQYF. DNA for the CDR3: TGTGCCAGCAGTACGGGACTAGGGGAGAACATTCAGTACTTC.

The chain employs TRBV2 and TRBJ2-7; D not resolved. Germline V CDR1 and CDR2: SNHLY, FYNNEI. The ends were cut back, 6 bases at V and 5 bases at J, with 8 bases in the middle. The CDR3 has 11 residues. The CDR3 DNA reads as TGTGCCAGCAGCTCACGGGACGAGCAGTACTTC. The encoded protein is CASSSRDEQYF. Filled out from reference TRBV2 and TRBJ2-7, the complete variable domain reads EPEVTQTPSHQVTQMGQEVILRCVPISNHLYFYWYRQILGQKVEFLVSFYNNEISEKSEIFDDQFSVERPDGSNFTLKIRSTKLEDSAMYFCASSSRDEQYFGPGTRLTVT.

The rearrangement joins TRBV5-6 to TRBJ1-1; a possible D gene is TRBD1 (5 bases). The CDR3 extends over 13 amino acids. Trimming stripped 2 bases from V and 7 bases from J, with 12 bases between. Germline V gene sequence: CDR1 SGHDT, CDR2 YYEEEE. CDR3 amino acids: CASSFTGRFEAFF. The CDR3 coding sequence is TGTGCCAGCAGCTTTACAGGCAGGTTTGAAGCTTTCTTT.

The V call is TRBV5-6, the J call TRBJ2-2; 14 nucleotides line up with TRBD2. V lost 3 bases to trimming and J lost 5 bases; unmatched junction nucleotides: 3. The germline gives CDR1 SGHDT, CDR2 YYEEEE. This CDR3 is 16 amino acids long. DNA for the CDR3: TGTGCCAGCAGCTCGGGACTAGCGGGGGCTACCGGGGAGCTGTTTTTT. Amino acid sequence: CASSSGLAGATGELFF.

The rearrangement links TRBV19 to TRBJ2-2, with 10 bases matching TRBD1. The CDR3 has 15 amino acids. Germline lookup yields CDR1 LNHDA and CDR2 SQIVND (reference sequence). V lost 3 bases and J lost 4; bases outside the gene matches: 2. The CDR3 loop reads CASSMGQGSTGELFF. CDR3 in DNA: TGTGCCAGTAGTATGGGACAGGGGAGCACCGGGGAGCTGTTTTTT. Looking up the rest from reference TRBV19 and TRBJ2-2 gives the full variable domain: DGGITQSPKYLFRKEGQNVTLSCEQNLNHDAMYWYRQDPGQGLRLIYYSQIVNDFQKGDIAEGYSVSREKKESFPLTVTSAQKNPTAFYLCASSMGQGSTGELFFGEGSRLTVL.

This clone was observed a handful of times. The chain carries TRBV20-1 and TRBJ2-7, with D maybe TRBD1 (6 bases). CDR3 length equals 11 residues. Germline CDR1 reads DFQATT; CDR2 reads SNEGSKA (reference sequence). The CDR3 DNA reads TGCAGGACAGGCCCTACCCACGAGCAGTACTTC. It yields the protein CRTGPTHEQYF.

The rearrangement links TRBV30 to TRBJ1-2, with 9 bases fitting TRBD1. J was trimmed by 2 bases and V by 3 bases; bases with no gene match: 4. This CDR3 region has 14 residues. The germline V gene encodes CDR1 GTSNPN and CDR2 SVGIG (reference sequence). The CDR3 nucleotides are TGTGCCTGGAGGGACAGGGGTGGCAACTATGGCTACACCTTC. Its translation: CAWRDRGGNYGYTF.